The 17 T cell receptor beta chains in this list originate from one sample, sequenced in a study of beta chain features in type 1 diabetes. Sequencing targeted expressed TCRB transcripts, as all isolated RNA had been reverse transcribed. Repertoires were generated with immunoSEQ multiplex PCR, while TCRdb's copy carries only in-frame clones and drops some. Of about 900,000 clones in the sample, roughly 15% were seen once. The sample was naive CD4+ T cells from blood. These receptors originate from a woman between 18 and 29 years old in good health.

V is TRBV2 and J is TRBJ2-1; D ambiguous. The CDR3 sequence is 14 residues long. Germline CDR1 and CDR2: SNHLY and FYNNEI. V dropped 0 bases and J dropped 5 bases, with 8 bases sitting between them. This CDR3 reads CASSEASFNNEQFF. The DNA of the CDR3 is TGTGCCAGCAGTGAAGCCTCATTCAACAATGAGCAGTTCTTC.

As DNA, the CDR3 is TGTGCCAGCAGCTTACGACAGGGAGAAGGCTACACCTTC. It yields the protein CASSLRQGEGYTF. The rearrangement joins TRBV7-8 to TRBJ1-2; TRBD1 matches 7 bases. The J segment lost 8 bases and the V segment lost 2 bases, leaving 5 bases of the junction unmatched. The CDR3 contains 13 residues. CDR1 and CDR2 from the germline V gene are SGHVS and FQNEAQ. The variable domain in full, completed from reference TRBV7-8 and TRBJ1-2, reads GAGVSQSPRYKVAKRGQDVALRCDPISGHVSLFWYQQALGQGPEFLTYFQNEAQLDKSGLPSDRFFAERPEGSVSTLKIQRTQQEDSAVYLCASSLRQGEGYTFGSGTRLTVV.

V usage is TRBV2 and J usage is TRBJ1-2; D gene unclear. The CDR3 has 15 amino acids. The germline V and J ends were trimmed by 7 bases and 2 bases, with 17 bases remaining between them. CDR1 is SNHLY and CDR2 is FYNNEI in the germline V gene. The CDR3 spells CASNVMSTYNYGYTF. CDR3 nucleotide sequence: TGTGCCAGCAATGTTATGAGTACCTACAACTATGGCTACACCTTC.

This clone was picked up a small number of times. Other DNA variants within this sample encode the same CDR3. The chain links TRBV18 to TRBJ2-7; a possible D gene is TRBD1 (5 bases). The CDR3 sequence is 13 residues long. CDR1 is KGHSH and CDR2 is LQKENI in the germline V gene. Trimming shortened V by 3 bases and J by 3 bases, and 9 bases separated the two germline ends. The CDR3 reads CASSPSRDYEQYF. Written as DNA, the CDR3 is TGTGCCAGCTCACCCTCCAGGGACTACGAGCAGTACTTC.

The chain has TRBV29-1 and TRBJ1-2, with D maybe TRBD1 (6 bases). Germline values: CDR1 SQVTM, CDR2 ANQGSEA. This CDR3 contains 12 residues. The ends were cut back, 6 bases at V and 5 bases at J, with 13 bases in the middle. For the CDR3, the DNA is TGCAGCGTCCTGGGGGCAGGGTATGGCTACACCTTC. Translation gives CSVLGAGYGYTF.

The chain couples TRBV4-3 to TRBJ2-5; maybe TRBD2 (6 bases). The V end was cut by 0 bases, the J end by 4 bases, with 9 bases between. Per germline, CDR1 LGHNA and CDR2 YSLEER. The CDR3 extends over 14 amino acids. The CDR3 loop reads CASSQDTGGETQYF. The CDR3 bases are TGCGCCAGCAGCCAAGATACCGGGGGAGAGACCCAGTACTTC.

The CDR3 DNA follows: TGTGCCAGCAGCCAGGACAGGGGTATCGAAAAACTGTTTTTT. Its translation: CASSQDRGIEKLFF. V and J are TRBV7-9 and TRBJ1-4; the match to TRBD1 covers 9 bases. Losses at the gene ends were 5 bases for V and 8 bases for J; bases not matched to a gene: 6. This CDR3 spans 14 amino acids. CDR1 and CDR2 (germline): SEHNR, FQNEAQ (reference sequence).

This clone showed up just a few times. The CDR3: CASSRAGGDRGTDTQYF. The CDR3 DNA reads TGTGCCAGCAGTCGAGCGGGAGGAGATCGAGGCACAGATACGCAGTATTTT. The chain recombines TRBV7-2 with TRBJ2-3, with 9 positions matching TRBD2. This CDR3 is built from 17 residues. V shed 6 bases, J shed 1 base, and the junction held 11 bases outside the gene matches. The germline V gene has CDR1 SGHTA and CDR2 FQGNSA. Full variable domain (missing parts from reference TRBV7-2 and TRBJ2-3): GAGVSQSPSNKVTEKGKDVELRCDPISGHTALYWYRQSLGQGLEFLIYFQGNSAPDKSGLPSDRFSAERTGGSVSTLTIQRTQQEDSAVYLCASSRAGGDRGTDTQYFGPGTRLTVL.

This clone has just a few counts. The rearrangement uses TRBV11-2 and TRBJ2-1, with D perhaps matching TRBD1 (5 bases). This CDR3 region has 15 residues. Trimming pared 10 bases from V and 4 bases from J, leaving 20 bases between. Germline V gives CDR1 SGHAT, CDR2 FQNNGV. As DNA, the CDR3 is TGTGCCACTACGAATAGGGGCGGATTGTACAATGAGCAGTTCTTC. It encodes CATTNRGGLYNEQFF.

The V call is TRBV10-3, the J call TRBJ1-5; tentative D call: TRBD1 (5 bases). Germline V gene lookup returns CDR1 ENHRY and CDR2 SYGVKD. V dropped 3 bases and J dropped 0 bases, with 9 bases sitting between them. CDR3 length: 15 amino acids. Here the CDR3 DNA reads TGTGCCATCAGTGACAGGGCGGATAGCAATCAGCCCCAGCATTTT. Translating gives CAISDRADSNQPQHF.

This clone was picked up one time. The J gene is TRBJ2-1, the V gene TRBV27, with 11 bases that match TRBD2. Per germline, CDR1 MNHEY and CDR2 SMNVEV (reference sequence). The CDR3 covers 13 residues. J lost 7 bases, V lost 6 bases, and 2 bases had no gene match. The CDR3 coding sequence is TGTGCCAGCAGACCTAGCGGGAGGAATGAGCAGTTCTTC. It encodes CASRPSGRNEQFF.

This clone has a handful of counts. This rearrangement joins TRBV4-3 to TRBJ2-3; D is undetermined. This CDR3 has 12 residues. V was shortened by 8 bases and J by 10 bases, with 16 bases between the two germline ends. Germline CDR1 is LGHNA and CDR2 is YSLEER. The CDR3, as DNA: TGCGCCAGCGGGGTTGTTGGAGTACCGCAGTATTTT. It is translated as CASGVVGVPQYF.

V is TRBV2 and J is TRBJ1-3; no definite D call. V lost 7 bases to trimming and J lost 5 bases, with 12 bases between them. The CDR3 runs to 13 residues. Per the germline V gene, CDR1 is SNHLY and CDR2 is FYNNEI. CDR3 region: CASKETRRNTIYF. The DNA of the CDR3 is TGTGCCAGCAAGGAGACCAGGAGAAACACCATATATTTT.

The chain recombines TRBV6-5 with TRBJ2-1; perhaps TRBD2 as D (5 bases). Germline V gene lookup returns CDR1 MNHEY and CDR2 SVGAGI. The V end was cut by 6 bases, the J end by 6 bases, with 9 bases between. The length of the CDR3 is 12 residues. The DNA of the CDR3 is TGTGCCAGCAGCCTACTAGGCAATGAGCAGTTCTTC. This codes for CASSLLGNEQFF.

As to this clone: Relative to the germline gene, one junction end is altered; a read error may explain this. The V and J genes are TRBV7-3 and TRBJ2-5; maybe TRBD1 (6 bases). There are 15 residues in the CDR3. The germline V gene encodes CDR1 SGHTA and CDR2 FQGTGA. CDR3 sequence: CASSLTGTPQETQYF. The CDR3, as DNA: TGTGCCAGCAGCCTAACGGGGACACCACAAGAGACCCAGTACTTC.

This clone was found a few times. V is TRBV7-2 and J is TRBJ2-1; TRBD2 might be the D (5 bases). With 3 bases removed from V and 2 bases from J, the gap between germline ends came to 8 bases. Germline V CDR1 and CDR2: SGHTA, FQGNSA. There are 14 residues in the CDR3. Written as DNA, the CDR3 is TGTGCCAGCAGCTTGTTCGGGACCTACAATGAGCAGTTCTTC. Amino acids: CASSLFGTYNEQFF.

The chain is built from TRBV19 and TRBJ2-6, with a possible D match to TRBD1 (5 bases). Trimming took off 7 bases at V and 0 bases at J, with 16 bases between the two ends. Per the germline V gene, CDR1 is LNHDA and CDR2 is SQIVND (reference sequence). The CDR3 is 17 residues long. CDR3 amino acids: CASTPIRGLSGANVLTF. The CDR3 DNA reads TGTGCCAGTACCCCGATTAGGGGCCTCTCTGGGGCCAACGTCCTGACTTTC.